These 19 T cell receptor beta chains share one sample of origin, sequenced in a study of T cell changes during pregnancy in multiple sclerosis. TCRdb keeps only in-frame clones here, not all; method: immunoSEQ multiplex PCR. The table has over 50,000 clones, 80% to 95% seen once. The sequenced sample was CD4+ T cells from peripheral blood mononuclear cells, obtained in the third trimester of pregnancy. These receptors all stem from a female donor with multiple sclerosis, enrolled in a pregnancy study.

This sequence joins TRBV5-1 and TRBJ2-3; 9 bases agree with TRBD2. Unmatched junction bases numbered 5, after V lost 0 bases and J lost 0 bases. The CDR3 is 17 amino acids. Germline CDR1 and CDR2: SGHRS and YFSETQ. The CDR3 here is CASSLVSSGVSTDTQYF. The CDR3 DNA follows: TGCGCCAGCAGCTTGGTGTCTAGCGGGGTGAGCACAGATACGCAGTATTTT.

This chain joins TRBV18 and TRBJ2-1; 8 bases fit TRBD1. J was trimmed by 9 bases and V by 6 bases; bases with no gene match: 1. CDR1 KGHSH and CDR2 LQKENI come from the germline V gene. The CDR3 runs to 11 residues. The CDR3 nucleotides are TGTGCCAGCTCTACAGGGGGTGAGCAGTTCTTC. This encodes CASSTGGEQFF. Variable domain in full (rest from reference TRBV18 and TRBJ2-1): NAGVMQNPRHLVRRRGQEARLRCSPMKGHSHVYWYRQLPEEGLKFMVYLQKENIIDESGMPKERFSAEFPKEGPSILRIQQVVRGDSAAYFCASSTGGEQFFGPGTRLTVL.

The chain joins TRBV9 to TRBJ1-1; 7 nucleotides match TRBD1. Germline loops: CDR1 SGDLS, CDR2 YYNGEE. Losses at the gene ends were 6 bases for V and 0 bases for J; bases not matched to a gene: 14. The length of the CDR3 is 17 residues. This chain's CDR3 is CASTRGWQGGLNTEAFF. In DNA form, the CDR3 reads TGTGCCAGCACCAGGGGGTGGCAGGGTGGTTTGAACACTGAAGCTTTCTTT.

The chain joins TRBV30 to TRBJ2-5; D ambiguous. Per the germline V gene, CDR1 is GTSNPN and CDR2 is SVGIG (reference sequence). The CDR3 runs 12 residues. The V end was cut by 2 bases, the J end by 5 bases, with 9 bases between. CDR3 in amino acids: CAWSQSAETQYF. In nucleotides, the CDR3 is TGTGCCTGGAGTCAGAGCGCCGAGACCCAGTACTTC.

The chain is built from TRBV9 and TRBJ2-3, with TRBD1 as a possible D gene (6 bases). V lost 3 bases and J 3 bases, leaving 11 bases between the germline ends. This CDR3 contains 14 residues. In germline, CDR1 is SGDLS, CDR2 YYNGEE. The DNA for the CDR3 is TGTGCCAGCAGCGGTCCGGGACATACAGATACGCAGTATTTT. Residues: CASSGPGHTDTQYF.

The V and J genes are TRBV19 and TRBJ2-1; 8 nucleotides line up with TRBD1. The CDR3 runs to 13 residues. Germline CDR1 is LNHDA and CDR2 is SQIVND (reference sequence). The ends lost 9 bases at V and 1 base at J; junction bases unmatched: 2. The CDR3 sequence: CASDRGSYNEQFF. CDR3 bases: TGTGCCAGCGACAGGGGATCCTACAATGAGCAGTTCTTC.

V gene TRBV2 combines with J gene TRBJ1-1; 12 bases are a match to TRBD1. The CDR3 sequence is 15 residues long. Germline V gene sequence: CDR1 SNHLY, CDR2 FYNNEI. V lost 1 base, J lost 9 bases, and 6 bases stayed unmatched. The CDR3 sequence is CASSEDGTGGKKAFF. The DNA for the CDR3 is TGTGCCAGCAGTGAAGACGGGACAGGGGGCAAAAAAGCTTTCTTT.

The V gene is TRBV5-1, the J gene TRBJ2-3, with D possibly matching TRBD2 (5 bases). Trimming stripped 1 base from V and 4 bases from J, with 7 bases between. Per germline, CDR1 SGHRS and CDR2 YFSETQ. CDR3 length: 13 residues. The CDR3 DNA reads as TGCGCCAGCAGCTTGACGGGGTCAGATACGCAGTATTTT. Protein product: CASSLTGSDTQYF.

This chain connects TRBV5-1 to TRBJ2-1; 9 nucleotides match TRBD1. V lost 0 bases and J lost 4; bases outside the gene matches: 5. Germline lookup yields CDR1 SGHRS and CDR2 YFSETQ. The CDR3 extends over 16 amino acids. The CDR3 reads CASSLVGQGLYNEQFF. CDR3 coding DNA: TGCGCCAGCAGCTTGGTGGGACAGGGATTGTACAATGAGCAGTTCTTC.

The chain recombines TRBV30 with TRBJ2-7; 8 positions agree with TRBD1. This CDR3 region has 15 residues. Germline CDR1 reads GTSNPN; CDR2 reads SVGIG (reference sequence). With V trimmed by 1 base and J by 3 bases, 8 bases remained unmatched. The chain's CDR3 is CAWSAHRDRNYEQYF. For the CDR3, the DNA is TGTGCCTGGAGTGCTCACCGGGACAGGAACTACGAGCAGTACTTC.

The V gene is TRBV12-5, the J gene TRBJ2-1; no definite D call. CDR1 and CDR2 (germline): LGHNT, FRNRAP. There are 14 residues in the CDR3. V lost 7 bases, J lost 0 bases, and 10 bases lay in between. CDR3 in amino acids: CASALSGSYNEQFF. The CDR3, as DNA: TGTGCTAGTGCCTTATCGGGCTCCTACAATGAGCAGTTCTTC. Full variable domain (outside the CDR3, taken from reference TRBV12-5 and TRBJ2-1): DARVTQTPRHKVTEMGQEVTMRCQPILGHNTVFWYRQTMMQGLELLAYFRNRAPLDDSGMPKDRFSAEMPDATLATLKIQPSEPRDSAVYFCASALSGSYNEQFFGPGTRLTVL.

The chain uses TRBV19 and TRBJ2-7, with D tentatively TRBD2 (5 bases). The V and J ends lost 5 bases and 2 bases respectively, with 10 bases between them. This CDR3 has 13 amino acids. CDR1 LNHDA and CDR2 SQIVND come from the germline V gene (reference sequence). The CDR3 bases are TGTGCCAGTAGTTCGAGCGGTCCCTACGAGCAGTACTTC. The encoded protein is CASSSSGPYEQYF.

The chain carries TRBV5-1 and TRBJ1-1; D is undetermined. The length of the CDR3 is 15 residues. Deletions cut 1 base from V and 4 bases from J, with 14 bases between. Germline CDR1 is SGHRS and CDR2 is YFSETQ. DNA for the CDR3: TGCGCCAGCAGCTTGACCGGCATGGCGGGCACTGAAGCTTTCTTT. Protein: CASSLTGMAGTEAFF. Variable domain in full (rest from reference TRBV5-1 and TRBJ1-1): KAGVTQTPRYLIKTRGQQVTLSCSPISGHRSVSWYQQTPGQGLQFLFEYFSETQRNKGNFPGRFSGRQFSNSRSEMNVSTLELGDSALYLCASSLTGMAGTEAFFGQGTRLTVV.

The V gene is TRBV10-3, the J gene TRBJ2-2, with TRBD2 as a possible D gene (5 bases). Germline-derived CDR1 and CDR2 are ENHRY and SYGVKD. The CDR3 runs to 16 residues. V was trimmed by 0 bases and J by 6 bases, leaving 14 bases between them. For the CDR3, the DNA is TGTGCCATCAGTGAGTCGGGTACTAGATGGGCCGGGGAGCTGTTTTTT. Translating gives CAISESGTRWAGELFF.

The chain employs TRBV6-1 and TRBJ2-3, with TRBD1 matching over 7 bases. After removal of 4 bases from V and 4 bases from J, the junction contained 2 bases not matched to a gene. The CDR3 has 13 amino acids. The germline CDR1 and CDR2 sequences are MNHNS and SASEGT. CDR3 protein: CASSVDRADTQYF. CDR3 bases: TGTGCCAGCAGTGTCGACAGGGCAGATACGCAGTATTTT.

The chain recombines TRBV28 with TRBJ1-1; 7 bases map to TRBD1. This CDR3 spans 16 amino acids. Unmatched junction bases numbered 15, after V lost 5 bases and J lost 6 bases. Per the germline V gene, CDR1 is MDHEN and CDR2 is SYDVKM. CDR3 sequence reads: CASSPRQGVMKAEAFF. The CDR3 DNA sequence: TGTGCCAGCAGTCCCAGACAGGGAGTGATGAAGGCTGAAGCTTTCTTT.

The chain joins TRBV27 to TRBJ2-7, with TRBD2 matching over 8 bases. Per germline, CDR1 MNHEY and CDR2 SMNVEV (reference sequence). The CDR3 extends over 17 amino acids. With V trimmed by 4 bases and J by 3 bases, 14 bases remained unmatched. The CDR3 DNA follows: TGTGCCAGCAGTTCCCCCCTACGGGGGGGCGCTCTCTACGAGCAGTACTTC. Translating gives CASSSPLRGGALYEQYF.

The CDR3 spells CATLRSVGQGGGELFF. CDR3 in DNA: TGCGCCACCCTAAGGTCCGTAGGACAGGGAGGCGGGGAGCTGTTTTTT. This chain uses TRBV10-2 with TRBJ2-2; 8 nucleotides match TRBD1. The CDR3 is 16 residues long. Germline CDR1 is WSHSY and CDR2 is SAAADI. With 10 bases clipped from V and 7 bases from J, the junction kept 17 bases outside the gene matches.

This chain joins TRBV6-1 and TRBJ1-1; D might be TRBD1 (6 bases). The CDR3 has 15 amino acids. CDR1 and CDR2 (germline): MNHNS, SASEGT. The V gene lost 6 bases and the J gene lost 1 base, with 15 bases spanning the gap. CDR3 sequence (DNA): TGTGCCAGCAGGGCACTGGGGACACCGAACACTGAAGCTTTCTTT. As protein: CASRALGTPNTEAFF.